A single sample is the source of the 28 T cell receptor beta chains below, sequenced in a study of T cells after yellow fever vaccination. Each CDR3 protein is one row after TCRdb ran MiXCR on the 5' RACE reads. The data show approximately 580,000 distinct CDR3 sequences, about a sixth seen once. Sequenced here: PBMCs, sampled 5 days after the first yellow fever vaccination. All receptors derive from a man younger than 35 who received the YFV17D yellow fever vaccine.

The chain couples TRBV7-2 to TRBJ2-3; TRBD2 matches 8 bases. Germline V gives CDR1 SGHTA, CDR2 FQGNSA. The CDR3 sequence is 15 residues long. The junction had 5 bases not matched to a gene; V was cut back by 4 bases and J by 2 bases. CDR3 sequence reads: CASSWGTSFTDTQYF. CDR3 DNA sequence: TGTGCCAGCAGCTGGGGGACTAGTTTCACAGATACGCAGTATTTT.

This chain connects TRBV7-9 to TRBJ2-5; 8 positions match TRBD2. The CDR3 length is 16 residues. Germline values: CDR1 SEHNR, CDR2 FQNEAQ (reference sequence). V lost 5 bases, J lost 2 bases, and 10 bases stayed unmatched. The CDR3 DNA follows: TGTGCCAGCAGCCCCCCCCCAGCGGGGGTACAAGAGACCCAGTACTTC. Translation: CASSPPPAGVQETQYF. Complete variable domain (other parts from reference TRBV7-9 and TRBJ2-5): DTGVSQNPRHKITKRGQNVTFRCDPISEHNRLYWYRQTLGQGPEFLTYFQNEAQLEKSRLLSDRFSAERPKGSFSTLEIQRTEQGDSAMYLCASSPPPAGVQETQYFGPGTRLLVL.

The rearrangement joins TRBV28 to TRBJ2-3; D perhaps matches TRBD2 (6 bases). Germline V gene data show CDR1 as MDHEN and CDR2 as SYDVKM. Between the trimmed V and J ends, which lost 6 bases and 8 bases, there was a span of 18 bases. This CDR3 contains 14 residues. CDR3 DNA: TGTGCCAGCAGACCGGGACTCATTCTCCGTACGCAGTATTTT. This translates into CASRPGLILRTQYF.

This clonotype was observed a handful of times. The V gene is TRBV7-9, the J gene TRBJ1-4; TRBD1 is a possible D gene (6 bases). The CDR3 spans 13 residues. V was shortened by 2 bases and J by 7 bases, with 8 bases between the two germline ends. CDR1 SEHNR and CDR2 FQNEAQ come from the germline V gene (reference sequence). In DNA form, the CDR3 reads TGTGCCAGCAGCTTAATGGGGGCTGAAAAACTGTTTTTT. As protein: CASSLMGAEKLFF.

There are a few counts of this clonotype. The V gene is TRBV7-9, the J gene TRBJ2-7; D gene uncertain. CDR3 size: 16 residues. Trimming removed 3 bases from V and 0 bases from J, with 15 bases in between. The V gene's germline CDR1 is SEHNR and CDR2 FQNEAQ (reference sequence). In DNA, the CDR3 is TGTGCCAGCAGCTTGGGCTCTCAGGCCATCTCCTACGAGCAGTACGTC. This gives the protein CASSLGSQAISYEQYV.

In this sample, this clonotype turned up a few times. The rearrangement joins TRBV7-2 to TRBJ2-4; the D is unclear. The CDR3 consists of 12 residues. Germline CDR1 SGHTA, CDR2 FQGNSA. With 1 base removed from V and 6 bases from J, the gap between germline ends came to 4 bases. As DNA, the CDR3 is TGTGCCAGCAGCTTAGGGAGAAACATTCAGTACTTC. Protein sequence: CASSLGRNIQYF.

A few counts support this clonotype. V gene TRBV5-1 combines with J gene TRBJ2-3, with 13 bases fitting TRBD2. Germline lookup yields CDR1 SGHRS and CDR2 YFSETQ. Trimming at V came to 2 bases and at J to 5 bases, leaving 5 bases not matched to a gene. The CDR3 is made up of 16 amino acids. The CDR3 protein is CASSFQLAGGRDTQYF. The CDR3 nucleotides are TGCGCCAGCAGCTTTCAACTAGCGGGGGGGCGAGATACGCAGTATTTT.

This clonotype has a handful of counts. This chain joins TRBV5-6 and TRBJ1-5; no reliable D call. Deletions cut 1 base from V and 3 bases from J, with 8 bases between. CDR3 length equals 14 residues. Germline V gene data show CDR1 as SGHDT and CDR2 as YYEEEE. Written as DNA, the CDR3 is TGTGCCAGCAGCTTGCCGGGGATCAATCAGCCCCAGCATTTT. Protein sequence: CASSLPGINQPQHF.

This chain links TRBV7-2 with TRBJ2-5; D is uncertain. CDR1 and CDR2 from the germline V gene are SGHTA and FQGNSA. This CDR3 is 13 amino acids long. V shed 8 bases and J shed 5 bases, with 15 bases lying between them. Written as DNA, the CDR3 is TGTGCCAGCCAGAGGATAATGCAGGAGACCCAGTACTTC. It yields the protein CASQRIMQETQYF.

Only one count was recorded for this clonotype. The chain employs TRBV24-1 and TRBJ1-1; no firm D call. Trimming removed 3 bases from V and 10 bases from J, with 14 bases in between. The V gene's germline CDR1 is KGHDR and CDR2 SFDVKD. There are 13 residues in the CDR3. The CDR3 sequence: CATSDMYGVAAFF. CDR3 bases: TGTGCCACCAGTGATATGTATGGGGTTGCAGCTTTCTTT.

This clonotype has only a few counts. The V call is TRBV12-3 or TRBV12-4, the J call TRBJ1-2; D call uncertain. Trimming took off 6 bases at V and 7 bases at J, with 15 bases between the two ends. The CDR3 is 13 residues long. CDR3 in DNA: TGTGCCAGCAGACCCTGGGGTATTAGTGGCTACACCTTC. Translating it yields CASRPWGISGYTF.

The J gene is TRBJ2-2, the V gene TRBV4-2; TRBD2 is a possible D gene (5 bases). This CDR3 contains 17 residues. Germline CDR1 LGHNA, CDR2 YNFKEQ. Deletions cut 0 bases from V and 6 bases from J, with 17 bases between. CDR3 in DNA: TGTGCCAGCAGCCAAGATTCGGCTAGCTTTTTCCCCGGGGAGCTGTTTTTT. This gives the protein CASSQDSASFFPGELFF.

This clonotype was observed a handful of times. The V call is TRBV6-5, the J call TRBJ2-5; D possibly corresponds to TRBD2 (6 bases). The V end was cut by 3 bases, the J end by 2 bases, with 10 bases between. The length of the CDR3 is 14 residues. CDR1 is MNHEY, CDR2 SVGAGI, per germline. CDR3 sequence: CASSYAGRQETQYF. CDR3 coding DNA: TGTGCCAGCAGTTATGCCGGGAGACAAGAGACCCAGTACTTC.

The sample holds a few counts of this clonotype. This chain connects TRBV6-2 or TRBV6-3 to TRBJ2-1, with 11 bases matching TRBD2. V lost 7 bases, J lost 7 bases, and 9 bases stayed unmatched. Germline V gene lookup returns CDR1 MNHEY and CDR2 SVGEGT. The CDR3 covers 15 residues. The CDR3 here is CASTDSGGAVNEQFF. The CDR3 DNA sequence: TGTGCCAGCACTGATAGCGGGGGGGCGGTGAATGAGCAGTTCTTC.

In this sample, this clonotype turned up many times. This rearrangement joins TRBV7-9 to TRBJ1-1; D is ambiguous. CDR1 SEHNR and CDR2 FQNEAQ come from the germline V gene (reference sequence). The CDR3 totals 12 residues. The germline V and J ends were trimmed by 5 bases and 4 bases, with 8 bases remaining between them. CDR3 bases: TGTGCCAGCAGCCAGGAGTTCACTGAAGCTTTCTTT. It yields the protein CASSQEFTEAFF.

This clonotype occurred a few times. The chain employs TRBV2 and TRBJ1-1, with D hard to call. V was shortened by 6 bases and J by 0 bases, with 8 bases between the two germline ends. In germline, CDR1 is SNHLY, CDR2 FYNNEI. This CDR3 has 13 amino acids. The DNA of the CDR3 is TGTGCCAGCAGGGAGACACTGAACACTGAAGCTTTCTTT. Amino acid sequence: CASRETLNTEAFF.

The CDR3 DNA reads as TGTGCCAGCAGCTTAGGGACTATACCAACAGATACGCAGTATTTT. It yields the protein CASSLGTIPTDTQYF. The chain combines TRBV7-3 with TRBJ2-3; 7 bases fit TRBD2. Germline V gene lookup returns CDR1 SGHTA and CDR2 FQGTGA. The trim removed 2 bases at V and 3 bases at J, leaving 5 bases unmatched. This CDR3 has 15 amino acids.

This clonotype showed up just a few times. The rearrangement links TRBV11-2 to TRBJ2-1; D not resolved. CDR1 is SGHAT and CDR2 is FQNNGV in the germline V gene. The CDR3 loop spans 14 amino acids. Trimming removed 4 bases from V and 9 bases from J, with 16 bases in between. CDR3 coding DNA: TGTGCCAGCAGCTCAAACCCCCCTTCTGTTGAGCAGTTCTTC. This gives the protein CASSSNPPSVEQFF.

This CDR3 is CASSPASGGYYEQYF. The DNA of the CDR3 is TGTGCCAGCAGCCCCGCTAGCGGGGGGTACTACGAGCAGTACTTC. This chain connects TRBV5-4 to TRBJ2-7; TRBD2 agrees at 11 bases. From germline, CDR1 is SGHNT and CDR2 YYREEE (reference sequence). J gave up 3 bases and V 4 bases, and 6 bases lay outside the gene matches. The CDR3 is 15 residues long.

This clonotype occurred a few times. The V call is TRBV18, the J call TRBJ2-3; TRBD2 might be the D (7 bases). V was clipped by 5 bases and J by 0 bases, with 12 bases between them. CDR1 is KGHSH and CDR2 is LQKENI in the germline V gene. The CDR3 totals 15 residues. CDR3: CASSAGGGSTDTQYF. The CDR3 DNA is TGTGCCAGCTCAGCTGGGGGGGGCAGCACAGATACGCAGTATTTT.

In its sample, this clonotype was seen many times. CDR3 nucleotide sequence: TGTGCCATCAGTGTCCAGGGTAGAGGCACAGATACGCAGTATTTT. Translating it yields CAISVQGRGTDTQYF. This chain joins TRBV10-3 and TRBJ2-3; TRBD1 is a possible D gene (5 bases). The length of the CDR3 is 15 residues. V was clipped by 4 bases and J by 1 base, with 12 bases between them. Germline CDR1 reads ENHRY; CDR2 reads SYGVKD.

CDR3 coding DNA: TGTGCCAGCAGCGTAGGCCGGTTTAGCACAGATACGCAGTATTTT. Its translation: CASSVGRFSTDTQYF. This rearrangement joins TRBV9 to TRBJ2-3; D not resolved. Germline V CDR1 and CDR2: SGDLS, YYNGEE. Trimming took off 0 bases at V and 0 bases at J, with 8 bases between the two ends. The CDR3 contains 15 residues.

This clonotype was observed a handful of times. V and J are TRBV5-1 and TRBJ2-1; TRBD2 might be the D (6 bases). The CDR3 consists of 17 residues. Deletions cut 4 bases from V and 1 base from J, with 18 bases between. Germline V gene data show CDR1 as SGHRS and CDR2 as YFSETQ. The CDR3 loop is CASSGGTLAWSYNEQFF. The CDR3 coding sequence is TGCGCCAGCAGCGGAGGGACCCTGGCCTGGTCCTACAATGAGCAGTTCTTC.

There are a few counts of this clonotype. The chain employs TRBV28 and TRBJ2-3; D is possibly TRBD2 (6 bases). The CDR3 has 13 amino acids. Per the germline V gene, CDR1 is MDHEN and CDR2 is SYDVKM. Trimming removed 6 bases from V and 1 base from J, with 8 bases in between. The CDR3 region is CASRSGRTDTQYF. CDR3 nucleotides: TGTGCCAGCAGAAGCGGGCGCACAGATACGCAGTATTTT.

The rearrangement links TRBV12-3 or TRBV12-4 to TRBJ2-7; the D gene could be TRBD1 or TRBD2 (6 bases each). CDR3 length equals 15 residues. Trimming left V 3 bases short and J 3 bases short, with 15 bases between. In nucleotides, the CDR3 is TGTGCCAGCAGTTTGGAGGGGGACCCGGGCTACGAGCAGTACGTC. This encodes CASSLEGDPGYEQYV.

This clonotype has a handful of counts. This chain connects TRBV7-3 to TRBJ2-5; 12 nucleotides line up with TRBD2. Unmatched junction bases numbered 5, after V lost 4 bases and J lost 5 bases. The V gene's germline CDR1 is SGHTA and CDR2 FQGTGA. The CDR3 loop spans 15 amino acids. CDR3 protein: CASSSSGGAGETQYF. CDR3 in DNA: TGTGCCAGCAGCTCTAGCGGGGGGGCGGGTGAGACCCAGTACTTC.

This chain's CDR3 is CASSVGTGGPYEQYV. CDR3 nucleotide sequence: TGTGCCAGCAGCGTTGGAACAGGGGGACCCTACGAGCAGTACGTC. The chain joins TRBV5-4 to TRBJ2-7; 8 nucleotides line up with TRBD1. The V and J ends lost 4 bases and 2 bases, in that order; junction bases with no gene match: 8. The CDR3 sequence is 15 residues long. CDR1 and CDR2 from the germline V gene are SGHNT and YYREEE (reference sequence).

This clonotype was counted only a few times. This rearrangement joins TRBV24-1 to TRBJ2-7, with TRBD2 as a possible D gene (6 bases). The CDR3 runs 15 residues. Germline V CDR1 and CDR2: KGHDR, SFDVKD. Trimming took off 2 bases at V and 2 bases at J, with 12 bases between the two ends. In nucleotides, the CDR3 is TGTGCCACCAGTGATTGGGGGGAACCGCCCTACGAGCAGTACTTC. Protein product: CATSDWGEPPYEQYF.